This T cell receptor (beta chain) comes out of a study of blood T cells in healthy people across ages (dated by TCRdb to between 2015 and 2017). In terms of the full investigation: In model experiments, template switching captured about one uniquely barcoded TCR beta cDNA molecule for every two T cells. To track age-related changes in TCR beta repertoire diversity, the study relied on deep sequencing normalized with unique cDNA molecular identifiers. Four age groups were formed from the donors: young (average 16 years), middle-aged (just under 40), aged (about 62) and long-lived (approximately 80). To avoid experimental bias, donors of different ages were randomly spread across the sequencing lanes. The study analyzed two additional independent replicas of 1 million unique cDNA reads from the same blood draw for two donors, one aged 18 to 30 and one aged 80 or older.

Paper-wide results and their limitations: As age increased, observed TCR beta diversity per million T cells dropped in a roughly linear way, and a significant reduction was already evident by age approximately 40. Observed TCR beta diversity correlated strongly with the percentage of naive T cells measured by flow cytometry. Donor CMV infection status was unknown, potentially confounding age-related changes in expanded clonotypes. The long-lived group showed more naive CD4+ T cells, fewer expanded clones and increased TCR diversity than the aged group, suggesting age selection. Estimates of total diversity based on one million sequenced T cells were considered lower bounds and underestimates. Since profiling was done on bulk unsorted PBMCs, naive and antigen-experienced compartments could not be conclusively compared.

The donors were 40 or so Caucasian individuals from Russia, aged 6 to 90 years, who were systemically healthy. Approximately 9.3 milliliters of peripheral blood were collected from each donor into EDTA-treated Vacutainer tubes. Ficoll-Paque density-gradient centrifugation was used to isolate PBMCs, with at least 7 million obtained per sample. Trizol reagent was used to extract total RNA from the PBMCs, yielding at least 5 micrograms per sample. For every donor, an aliquot of PBMCs went through flow cytometry to measure the percentages of naive CD45RAhigh/CD27high T cells. The library was produced with 5' RACE. The listed sequencing device is Illumina HiSeq 2500. The second PCR ran for about 7 to 11 cycles and used a J-beta primer mix along with a sample-barcoded 5' primer. A template-switch 5' adaptor carrying 12 random nucleotides introduced a unique molecular identifier onto each TCR beta cDNA molecule. Each sample yielded at least 3 million CDR3-containing paired-end reads. First-strand cDNA synthesis was performed from all RNA using the Mint cDNA synthesis kit, with priming by a TRBC-specific oligonucleotide. Following uracil-DNA glycosylase treatment, a first 18-cycle PCR with universal primers M1SS and BC2_uni_R was performed on all cDNA. On the study's bioinformatics: Each sample was normalized by randomly selecting 1 million high-quality reads, each carrying a distinct molecular identifier. Reads with shared molecular identifiers were discarded instead of being binned into consensus sequences. MiTCR, run with a Q25 quality threshold and the strictest error-elimination algorithm, handled CDR3 identification, clonotype clustering and error correction. A nonparametric unseen species model with Euler transformation was used to estimate a lower bound on total TCR beta diversity. TCRdb reran the public reads through fastp at Q25 and MiXCR, keeping productive beta chains. All rows with the same CDR3 protein become a single entry with the most common DNA and genes. TCRdb, rather than the study authors, made the V and J calls. This sample holds about 800,000 distinct CDR3 sequences; 58% were observed only once. The ten largest clonotypes hold roughly 20% of the sample.

This clonotype turned up a few times. Its antigen remains unidentified. No base-level quality is on record; no much larger clone is a single base apart. This clonotype originated in a man younger than 45 in good health. Sequencing was carried out using blood.

The CDR3 sequence is CSVVLGQSNQPQHF. The DNA is TGCAGCGTTGTATTGGGCCAATCAAATCAGCCCCAGCATTTT. The chain employs TRBV29-1 and TRBJ1-5, with the D gene call left open. A distance of 14 bases separates the germline ends of V and J, which lose 4 bases and 4 bases respectively. The CDR3, cysteine through phenylalanine, is 14 amino acids long. Of the read, only the CDR3 DNA is kept; its 42 bases are in frame from base 1. CDR1 SQVTM and CDR2 ANQGSEA are derived from the germline V gene.